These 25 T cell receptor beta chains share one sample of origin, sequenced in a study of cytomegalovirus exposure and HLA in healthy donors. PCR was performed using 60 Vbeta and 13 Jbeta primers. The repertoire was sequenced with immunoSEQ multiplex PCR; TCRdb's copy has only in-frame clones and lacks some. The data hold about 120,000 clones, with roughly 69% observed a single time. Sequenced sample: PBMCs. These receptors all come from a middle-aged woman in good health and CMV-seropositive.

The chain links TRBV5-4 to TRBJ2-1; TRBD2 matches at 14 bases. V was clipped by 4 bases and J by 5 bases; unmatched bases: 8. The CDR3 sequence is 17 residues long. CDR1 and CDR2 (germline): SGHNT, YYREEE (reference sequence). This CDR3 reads CASSRGTSGRGNNEQFF. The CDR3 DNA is TGTGCCAGCAGCCGTGGGACTAGCGGGAGAGGGAACAATGAGCAGTTCTTC.

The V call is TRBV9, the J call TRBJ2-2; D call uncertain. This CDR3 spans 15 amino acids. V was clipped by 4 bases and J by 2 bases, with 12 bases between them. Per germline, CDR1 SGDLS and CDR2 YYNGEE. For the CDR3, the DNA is TGTGCCAGCAGCCCTAATGGGCTCAACACCGGGGAGCTGTTTTTT. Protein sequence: CASSPNGLNTGELFF.

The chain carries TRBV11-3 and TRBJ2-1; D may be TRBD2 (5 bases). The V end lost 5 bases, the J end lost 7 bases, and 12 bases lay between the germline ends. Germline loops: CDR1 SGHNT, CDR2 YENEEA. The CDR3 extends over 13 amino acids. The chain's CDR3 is CASSRIGVNEQFF. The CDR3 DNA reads TGTGCCAGCAGCAGGATCGGGGTTAATGAGCAGTTCTTC.

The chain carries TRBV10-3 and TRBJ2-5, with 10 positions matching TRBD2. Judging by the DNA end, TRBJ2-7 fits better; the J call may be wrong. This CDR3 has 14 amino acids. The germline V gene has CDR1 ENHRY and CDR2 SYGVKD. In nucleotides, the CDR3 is TGTGCCATCAGGGGTAGCGGGAGGTCCTACGAGCAGTACTTC. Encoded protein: CAIRGSGRSYEQYF.

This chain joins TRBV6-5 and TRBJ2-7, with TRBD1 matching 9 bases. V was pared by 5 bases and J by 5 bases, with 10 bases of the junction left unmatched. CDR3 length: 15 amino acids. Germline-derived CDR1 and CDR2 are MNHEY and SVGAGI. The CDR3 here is CASSPTGGTGHEQYF. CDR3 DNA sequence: TGTGCCAGCAGTCCTACAGGCGGGACAGGGCACGAGCAGTACTTC.

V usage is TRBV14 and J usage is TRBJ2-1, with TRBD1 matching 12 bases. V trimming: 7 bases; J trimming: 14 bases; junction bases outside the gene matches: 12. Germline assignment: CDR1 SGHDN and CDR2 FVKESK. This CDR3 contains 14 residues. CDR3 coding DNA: TGTGCCAGCAACCTAATGGGACAGGGGGCTAATAAGTTCTTC. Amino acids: CASNLMGQGANKFF.

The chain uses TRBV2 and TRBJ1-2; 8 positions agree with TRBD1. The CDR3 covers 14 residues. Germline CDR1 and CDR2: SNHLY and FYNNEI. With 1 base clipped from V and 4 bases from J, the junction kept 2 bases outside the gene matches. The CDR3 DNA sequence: TGTGCCAGCAGTGAAGGGACAGGGCTCTATGGCTACACCTTC. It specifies CASSEGTGLYGYTF.

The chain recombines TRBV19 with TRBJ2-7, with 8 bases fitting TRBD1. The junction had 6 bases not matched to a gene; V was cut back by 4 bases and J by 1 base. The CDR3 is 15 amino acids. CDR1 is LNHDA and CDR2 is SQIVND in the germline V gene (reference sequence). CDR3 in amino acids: CASSRDRGGSYEQYF. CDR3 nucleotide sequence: TGTGCCAGTAGTAGAGACAGGGGTGGATCCTACGAGCAGTACTTC.

The CDR3 coding sequence is TGTGCCAGCAGCCAAGCCCCCCGTGAGACCCAGTACTTC. This encodes CASSQAPRETQYF. The V call is TRBV4-2, the J call TRBJ2-5; D remains unclear. Germline CDR1 LGHNA, CDR2 YNFKEQ. V lost 1 base, J lost 5 bases, and 8 bases lay in between. This CDR3 has 13 residues.

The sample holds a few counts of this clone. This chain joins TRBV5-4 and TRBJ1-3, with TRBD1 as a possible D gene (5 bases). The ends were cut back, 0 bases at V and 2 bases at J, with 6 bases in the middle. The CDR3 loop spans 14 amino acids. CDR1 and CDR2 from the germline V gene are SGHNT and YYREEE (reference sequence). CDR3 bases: TGTGCCAGCAGCTTGGGGGGGGCTGGAAACACCATATATTTT. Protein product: CASSLGGAGNTIYF.

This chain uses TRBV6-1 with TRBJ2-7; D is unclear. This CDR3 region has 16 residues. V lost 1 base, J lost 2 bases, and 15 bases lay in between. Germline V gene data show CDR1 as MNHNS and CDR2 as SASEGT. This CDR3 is CASSEVAVSPAYEQYF. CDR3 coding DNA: TGTGCCAGCAGTGAAGTCGCGGTATCCCCAGCCTACGAGCAGTACTTC.

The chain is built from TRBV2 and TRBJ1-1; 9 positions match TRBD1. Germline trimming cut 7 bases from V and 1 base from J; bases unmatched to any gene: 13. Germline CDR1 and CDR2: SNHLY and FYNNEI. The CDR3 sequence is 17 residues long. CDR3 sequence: CASTNPTGGRTNTEAFF. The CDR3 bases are TGTGCCAGCACAAACCCGACAGGGGGTCGGACGAACACTGAAGCTTTCTTT.

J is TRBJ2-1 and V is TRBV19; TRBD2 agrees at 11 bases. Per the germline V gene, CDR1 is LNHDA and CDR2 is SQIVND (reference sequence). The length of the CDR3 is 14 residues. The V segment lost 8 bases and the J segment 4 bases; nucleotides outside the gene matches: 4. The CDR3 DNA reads TGTGCCAGTTCGGGACTAGCGGCTTACAATGAGCAGTTCTTC. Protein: CASSGLAAYNEQFF.

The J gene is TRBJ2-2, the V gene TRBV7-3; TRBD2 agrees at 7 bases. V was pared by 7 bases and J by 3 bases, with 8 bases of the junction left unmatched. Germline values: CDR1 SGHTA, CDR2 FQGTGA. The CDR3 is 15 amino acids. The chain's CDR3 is CASTPWGGHTGELFF. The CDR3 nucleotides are TGTGCCAGCACCCCCTGGGGGGGACACACCGGGGAGCTGTTTTTT.

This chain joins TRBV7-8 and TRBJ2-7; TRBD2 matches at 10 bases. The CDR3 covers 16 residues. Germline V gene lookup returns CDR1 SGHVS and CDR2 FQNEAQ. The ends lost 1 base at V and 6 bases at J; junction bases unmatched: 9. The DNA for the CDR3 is TGTGCCAGCAGCTTAGATCGCCTAGCGGGAGCTGGCGAGCAGTACTTC. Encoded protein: CASSLDRLAGAGEQYF.

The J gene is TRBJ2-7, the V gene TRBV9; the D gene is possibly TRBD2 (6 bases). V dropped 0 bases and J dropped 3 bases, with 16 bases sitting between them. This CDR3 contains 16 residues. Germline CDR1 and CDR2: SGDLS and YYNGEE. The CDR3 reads CASSVGPGLINYEQYF. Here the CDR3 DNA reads TGTGCCAGCAGCGTAGGACCGGGACTTATTAACTACGAGCAGTACTTC. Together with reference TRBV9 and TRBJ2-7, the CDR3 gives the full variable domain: DSGVTQTPKHLITATGQRVTLRCSPRSGDLSVYWYQQSLDQGLQFLIQYYNGEERAKGNILERFSAQQFPDLHSELNLSSLELGDSALYFCASSVGPGLINYEQYFGPGTRLTVT.

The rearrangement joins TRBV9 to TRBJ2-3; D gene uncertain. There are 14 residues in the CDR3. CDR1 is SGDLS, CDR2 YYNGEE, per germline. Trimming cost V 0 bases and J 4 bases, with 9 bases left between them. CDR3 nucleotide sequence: TGTGCCAGCAGCGTAGTGGCTAGTGCAGATACGCAGTATTTT. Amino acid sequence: CASSVVASADTQYF. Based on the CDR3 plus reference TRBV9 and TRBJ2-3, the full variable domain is DSGVTQTPKHLITATGQRVTLRCSPRSGDLSVYWYQQSLDQGLQFLIQYYNGEERAKGNILERFSAQQFPDLHSELNLSSLELGDSALYFCASSVVASADTQYFGPGTRLTVL.

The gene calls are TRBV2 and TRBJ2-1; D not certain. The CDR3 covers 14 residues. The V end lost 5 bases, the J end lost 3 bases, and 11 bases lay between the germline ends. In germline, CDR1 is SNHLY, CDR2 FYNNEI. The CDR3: CASSMVSNYNEQFF. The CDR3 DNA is TGTGCCAGCAGTATGGTCAGTAACTACAATGAGCAGTTCTTC.

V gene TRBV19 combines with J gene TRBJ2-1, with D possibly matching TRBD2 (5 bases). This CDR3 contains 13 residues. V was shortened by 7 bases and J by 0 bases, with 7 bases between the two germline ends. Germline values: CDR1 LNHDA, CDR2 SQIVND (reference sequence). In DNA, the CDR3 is TGTGCCAGTACCGGGGACTCCTACAATGAGCAGTTCTTC. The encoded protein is CASTGDSYNEQFF.

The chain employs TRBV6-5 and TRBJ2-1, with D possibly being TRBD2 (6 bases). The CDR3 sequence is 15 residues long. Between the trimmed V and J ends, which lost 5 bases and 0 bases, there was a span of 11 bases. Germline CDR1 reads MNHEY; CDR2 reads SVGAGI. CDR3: CASSPETSSYNEQFF. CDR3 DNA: TGTGCCAGCAGTCCTGAGACTAGCTCCTACAATGAGCAGTTCTTC.

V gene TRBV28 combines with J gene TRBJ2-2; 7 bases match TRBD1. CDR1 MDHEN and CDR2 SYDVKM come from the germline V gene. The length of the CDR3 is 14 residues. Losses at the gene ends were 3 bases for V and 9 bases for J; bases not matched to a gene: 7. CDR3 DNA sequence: TGTGCCAGCAGTTTCAGGGGGACGCCCCGGGAGCTGTTTTTT. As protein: CASSFRGTPRELFF.

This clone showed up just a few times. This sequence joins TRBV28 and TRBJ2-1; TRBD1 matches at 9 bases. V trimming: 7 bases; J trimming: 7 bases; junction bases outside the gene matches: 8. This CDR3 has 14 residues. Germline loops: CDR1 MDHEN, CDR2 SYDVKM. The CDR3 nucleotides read TGTGCCAGCACCGGGACAGGGCTTTTGAATGAGCAGTTCTTC. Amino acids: CASTGTGLLNEQFF.

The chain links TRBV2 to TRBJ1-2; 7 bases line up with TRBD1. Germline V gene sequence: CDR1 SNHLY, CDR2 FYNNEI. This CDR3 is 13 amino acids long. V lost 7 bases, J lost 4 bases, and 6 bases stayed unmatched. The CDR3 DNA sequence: TGTGCCAGCACGGGCCAGGGGGTCTATGGCTACACCTTC. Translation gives CASTGQGVYGYTF.

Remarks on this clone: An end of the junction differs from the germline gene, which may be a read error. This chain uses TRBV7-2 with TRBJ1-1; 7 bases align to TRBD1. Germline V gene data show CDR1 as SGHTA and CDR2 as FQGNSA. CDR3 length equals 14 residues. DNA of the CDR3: TGCGCCAGCAGCCAGGGGGACTTGAACACTGAAGCTTTCTTT. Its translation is CASSQGDLNTEAFF. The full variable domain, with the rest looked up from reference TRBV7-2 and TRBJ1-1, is GAGVSQSPSNKVTEKGKDVELRCDPISGHTALYWYRQSLGQGLEFLIYFQGNSAPDKSGLPSDRFSAERTGGSVSTLTIQRTQQEDSAVYLCASSQGDLNTEAFFGQGTRLTVV.

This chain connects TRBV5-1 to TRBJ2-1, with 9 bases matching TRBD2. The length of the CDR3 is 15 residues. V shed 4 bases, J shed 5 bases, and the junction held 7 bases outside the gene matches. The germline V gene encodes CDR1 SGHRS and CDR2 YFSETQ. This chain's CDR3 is CASSDSGSQNNEQFF. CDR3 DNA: TGCGCCAGCAGCGATAGCGGGAGCCAGAACAATGAGCAGTTCTTC.